The source of this T cell receptor beta chain is a study of T cells in Graves' hyperthyroidism and ophthalmopathy. As for this clonotype: Mismatch with germline at one junction end may stem from a read error.

The CDR3 spans 16 residues. Germline CDR1 SSHAT, CDR2 FNYEAQ (reference sequence). It was RNA transcripts that yielded the amplified TCR beta CDR3 regions. The HTBI set primed first-round TCR CDR3 RT-PCR. A single record per CDR3 protein comes from TCRdb applying MiXCR to the multiplex PCR reads. The sample records approximately 95,000 distinct CDR3 sequences, around 40% being singletons. V usage is TRBV7-7 and J usage is TRBJ2-7; 12 bases fit TRBD2. The source material was peripheral blood or thyroid tissue (not recorded which). This clonotype originated in a woman in her twenties or thirties with Graves' hyperthyroidism. The CDR3 DNA is TGTGCTAGCAGCTTAGCTGCCGGACTAGCGGGAAGCGAGCAGTACTTC. Protein: CASSLAAGLAGSEQYF. Using reference TRBV7-7 and TRBJ2-7 for the parts outside the CDR3, the full variable domain is GAGVSQSPRYKVTKRGQDVTLRCDPISSHATLYWYQQALGQGPEFLTYFNYEAQPDKSGLPSDRFSAERPEGSISTLTIQRTEQRDSAMYRCASSLAAGLAGSEQYFGPGTRLTVT.